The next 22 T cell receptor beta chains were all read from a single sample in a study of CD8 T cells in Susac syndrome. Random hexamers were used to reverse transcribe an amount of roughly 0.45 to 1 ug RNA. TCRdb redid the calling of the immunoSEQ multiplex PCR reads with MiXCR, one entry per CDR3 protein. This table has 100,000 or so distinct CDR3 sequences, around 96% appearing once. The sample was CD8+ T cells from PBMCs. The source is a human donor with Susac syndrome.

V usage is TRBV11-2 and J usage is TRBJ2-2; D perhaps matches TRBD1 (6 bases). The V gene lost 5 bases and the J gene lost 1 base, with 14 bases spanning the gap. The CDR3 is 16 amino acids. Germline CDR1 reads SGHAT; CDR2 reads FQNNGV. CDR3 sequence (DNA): TGTGCCAGCAGCCGAGGACAGATCCTGAACACCGGGGAGCTGTTTTTT. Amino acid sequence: CASSRGQILNTGELFF.

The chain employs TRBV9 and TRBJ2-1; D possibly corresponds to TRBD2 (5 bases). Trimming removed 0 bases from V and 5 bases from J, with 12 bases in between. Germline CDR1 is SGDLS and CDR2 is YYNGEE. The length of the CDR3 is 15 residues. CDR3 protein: CASSVGDYRNNEQFF. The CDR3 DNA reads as TGTGCCAGCAGCGTAGGAGACTACCGGAACAATGAGCAGTTCTTC.

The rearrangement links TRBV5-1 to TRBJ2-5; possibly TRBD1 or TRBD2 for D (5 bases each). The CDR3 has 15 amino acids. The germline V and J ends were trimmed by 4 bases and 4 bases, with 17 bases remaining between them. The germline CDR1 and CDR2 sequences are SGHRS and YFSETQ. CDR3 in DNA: TGCGCCAGCAGCCCCCGGGACGGCCCCCTAGAGACCCAGTACTTC. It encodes CASSPRDGPLETQYF.

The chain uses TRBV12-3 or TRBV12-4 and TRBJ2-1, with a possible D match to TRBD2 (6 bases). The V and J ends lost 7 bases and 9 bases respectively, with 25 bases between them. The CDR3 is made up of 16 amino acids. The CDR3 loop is CASIIGTRLWAVEQFF. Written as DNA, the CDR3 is TGTGCCAGCATTATTGGGACTCGACTTTGGGCGGTTGAGCAGTTCTTC.

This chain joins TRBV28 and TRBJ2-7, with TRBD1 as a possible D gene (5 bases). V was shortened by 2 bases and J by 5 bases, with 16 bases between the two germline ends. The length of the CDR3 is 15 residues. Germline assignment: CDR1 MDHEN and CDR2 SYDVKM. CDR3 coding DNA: TGTGCCAGCAGTTTAGTTTCGGCAGGGTTCAACGAGCAGTACTTC. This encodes CASSLVSAGFNEQYF. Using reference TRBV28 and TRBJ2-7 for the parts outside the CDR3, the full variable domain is DVKVTQSSRYLVKRTGEKVFLECVQDMDHENMFWYRQDPGLGLRLIYFSYDVKMKEKGDIPEGYSVSREKKERFSLILESASTNQTSMYLCASSLVSAGFNEQYFGPGTRLTVT.

The CDR3 nucleotides read TGTGCCAGCAGCTTAGGCCGGGTCGGGGGGGCGCTCAATGAGCAGTTCTTC. This codes for CASSLGRVGGALNEQFF. V usage is TRBV13 and J usage is TRBJ2-1; TRBD2 agrees at 8 bases. Germline V gene data show CDR1 as PRHDT and CDR2 as FYEKMQ (reference sequence). This CDR3 comprises 17 residues. J gave up 6 bases and V 0 bases, and 10 bases lay outside the gene matches.

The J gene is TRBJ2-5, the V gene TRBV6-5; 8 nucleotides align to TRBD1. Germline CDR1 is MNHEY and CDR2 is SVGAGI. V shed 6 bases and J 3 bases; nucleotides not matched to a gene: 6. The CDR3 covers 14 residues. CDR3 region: CASRLTGEKETQYF. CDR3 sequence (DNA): TGTGCCAGCAGGCTGACAGGGGAGAAAGAGACCCAGTACTTC.

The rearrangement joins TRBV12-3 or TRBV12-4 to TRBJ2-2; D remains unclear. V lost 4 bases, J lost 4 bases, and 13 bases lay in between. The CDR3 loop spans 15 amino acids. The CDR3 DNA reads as TGTGCCAGCAGTTATGTTTCCTCGACCACCGGGGAGCTGTTTTTT. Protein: CASSYVSSTTGELFF.

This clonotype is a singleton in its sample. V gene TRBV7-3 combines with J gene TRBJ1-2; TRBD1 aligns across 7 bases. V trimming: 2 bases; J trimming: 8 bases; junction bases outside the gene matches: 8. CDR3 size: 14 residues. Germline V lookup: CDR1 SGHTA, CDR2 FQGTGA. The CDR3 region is CASSLGWTGNGYTF. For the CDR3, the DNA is TGTGCCAGCAGCTTAGGTTGGACAGGCAACGGCTACACCTTC.

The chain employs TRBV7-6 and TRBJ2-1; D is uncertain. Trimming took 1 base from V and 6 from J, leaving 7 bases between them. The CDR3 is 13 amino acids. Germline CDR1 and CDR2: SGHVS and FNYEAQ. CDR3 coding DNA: TGTGCCAGCAGCTTAGGTACGCTCAATGAGCAGTTCTTC. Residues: CASSLGTLNEQFF.

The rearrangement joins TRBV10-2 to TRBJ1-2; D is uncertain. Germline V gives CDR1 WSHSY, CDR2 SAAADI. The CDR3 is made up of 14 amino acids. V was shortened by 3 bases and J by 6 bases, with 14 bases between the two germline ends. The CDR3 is CASSETSPVDGYTF. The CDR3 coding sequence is TGCGCCAGCAGTGAAACCTCCCCGGTAGATGGCTACACCTTC.

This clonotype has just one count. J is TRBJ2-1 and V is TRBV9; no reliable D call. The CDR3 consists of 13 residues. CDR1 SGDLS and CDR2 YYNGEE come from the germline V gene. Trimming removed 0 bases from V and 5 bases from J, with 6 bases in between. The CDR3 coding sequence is TGTGCCAGCAGCGTAGAGCCAAACAATGAGCAGTTCTTC. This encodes CASSVEPNNEQFF. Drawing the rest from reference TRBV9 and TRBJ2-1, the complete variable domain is DSGVTQTPKHLITATGQRVTLRCSPRSGDLSVYWYQQSLDQGLQFLIQYYNGEERAKGNILERFSAQQFPDLHSELNLSSLELGDSALYFCASSVEPNNEQFFGPGTRLTVL.

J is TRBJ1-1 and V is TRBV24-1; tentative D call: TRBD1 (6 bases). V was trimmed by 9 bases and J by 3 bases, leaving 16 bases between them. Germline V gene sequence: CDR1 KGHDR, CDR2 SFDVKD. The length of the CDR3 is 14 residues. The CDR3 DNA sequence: TGTGCCACCTCTGGACAGACGCGGCACACTGAAGCTTTCTTT. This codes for CATSGQTRHTEAFF.

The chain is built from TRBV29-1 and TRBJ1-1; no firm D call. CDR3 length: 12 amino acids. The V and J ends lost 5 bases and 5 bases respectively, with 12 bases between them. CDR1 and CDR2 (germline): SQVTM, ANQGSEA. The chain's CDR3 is CSVLRAGTEAFF. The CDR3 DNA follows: TGCAGCGTTTTGCGAGCGGGGACTGAAGCTTTCTTT.

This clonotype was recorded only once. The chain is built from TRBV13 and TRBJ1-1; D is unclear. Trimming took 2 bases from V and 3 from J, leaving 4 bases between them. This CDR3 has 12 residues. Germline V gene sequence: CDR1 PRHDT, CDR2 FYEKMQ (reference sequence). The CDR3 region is CASSLWDTEAFF. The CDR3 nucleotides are TGTGCCAGCAGCTTATGGGACACTGAAGCTTTCTTT.

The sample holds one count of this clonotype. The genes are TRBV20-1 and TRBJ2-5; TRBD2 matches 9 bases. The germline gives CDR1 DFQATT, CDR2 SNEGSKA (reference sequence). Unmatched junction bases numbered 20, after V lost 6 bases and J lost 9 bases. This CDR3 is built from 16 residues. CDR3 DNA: TGCAGTGCAACGGGTCAGCGGGGGGCCATTGGTTTGTCCCAGTACTTC. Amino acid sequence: CSATGQRGAIGLSQYF.

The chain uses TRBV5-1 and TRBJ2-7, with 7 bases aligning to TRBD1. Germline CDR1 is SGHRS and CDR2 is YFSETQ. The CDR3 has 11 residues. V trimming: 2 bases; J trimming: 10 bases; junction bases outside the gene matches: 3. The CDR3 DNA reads TGCGCCAGCAGCTTCGACAGGGAACAGTACTTC. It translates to CASSFDREQYF.

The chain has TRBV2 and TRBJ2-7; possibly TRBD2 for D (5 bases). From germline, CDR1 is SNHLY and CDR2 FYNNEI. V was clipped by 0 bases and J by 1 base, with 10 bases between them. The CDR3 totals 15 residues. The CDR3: CASSEATGTSYEQYF. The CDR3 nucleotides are TGTGCCAGCAGTGAAGCTACGGGAACTTCCTACGAGCAGTACTTC.

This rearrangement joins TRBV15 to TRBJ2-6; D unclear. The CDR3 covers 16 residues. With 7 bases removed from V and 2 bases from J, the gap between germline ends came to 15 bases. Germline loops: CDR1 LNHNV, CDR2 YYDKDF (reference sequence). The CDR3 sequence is CATTPEAGTGANVLTF. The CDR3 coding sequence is TGTGCCACCACCCCAGAGGCAGGTACTGGGGCCAACGTCCTGACTTTC. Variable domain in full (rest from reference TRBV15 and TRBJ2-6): DAMVIQNPRYQVTQFGKPVTLSCSQTLNHNVMYWYQQKSSQAPKLLFHYYDKDFNNEADTPDNFQSRRPNTSFCFLDIRSPGLGDTAMYLCATTPEAGTGANVLTFGAGSRLTVL.

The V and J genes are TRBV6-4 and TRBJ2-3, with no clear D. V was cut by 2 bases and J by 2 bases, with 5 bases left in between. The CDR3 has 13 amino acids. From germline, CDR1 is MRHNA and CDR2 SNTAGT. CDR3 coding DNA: TGTGCCAGCAGTGACGGTGCCACAGATACGCAGTATTTT. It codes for CASSDGATDTQYF.

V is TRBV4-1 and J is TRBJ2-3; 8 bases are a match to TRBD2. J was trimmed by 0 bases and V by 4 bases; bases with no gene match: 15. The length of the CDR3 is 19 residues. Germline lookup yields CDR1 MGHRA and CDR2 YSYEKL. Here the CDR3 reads CASSRPGLADKSSTDTQYF. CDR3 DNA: TGCGCCAGCAGCCGACCTGGACTAGCAGACAAATCTAGCACAGATACGCAGTATTTT.

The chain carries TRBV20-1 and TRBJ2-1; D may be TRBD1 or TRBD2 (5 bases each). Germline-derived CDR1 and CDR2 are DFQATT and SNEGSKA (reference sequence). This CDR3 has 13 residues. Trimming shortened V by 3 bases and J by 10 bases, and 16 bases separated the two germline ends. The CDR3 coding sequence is TGCAGTGCTAGGCCCAGGGACGCGTTGGAGCAGTTCTTC. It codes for CSARPRDALEQFF.